One sample yielded the 3 T cell receptor beta chains listed below, sequenced in a study of cytomegalovirus exposure and HLA in healthy donors. PCR involved 60 Vbeta and 13 Jbeta primers. Profiling relied on immunoSEQ multiplex PCR, and the TCRdb table lists in-frame clones only, not all of them. The sample includes 90,000 to 100,000 clones, more than 70% of them seen just once. Sequenced: PBMCs. The source of these receptors is a female donor in good health and CMV-seronegative.

V and J are TRBV7-8 and TRBJ2-7; TRBD2 agrees at 13 bases. Unmatched junction bases numbered 13, after V lost 5 bases and J lost 6 bases. This CDR3 comprises 17 residues. CDR1 is SGHVS, CDR2 FQNEAQ, per germline. In DNA form, the CDR3 reads TGTGCCAGCAGCACCCCGGGACTAGCGGGGAGATTTCGCGAGCAGTACTTC. This codes for CASSTPGLAGRFREQYF.

The chain employs TRBV28 and TRBJ1-4; 10 bases map to TRBD1. Germline CDR1 is MDHEN and CDR2 is SYDVKM. The J segment lost 7 bases and the V segment lost 5 bases, leaving 10 bases of the junction unmatched. This CDR3 spans 16 amino acids. CDR3 region: CASSPNPGTGVEKLFF. CDR3 DNA sequence: TGTGCCAGCAGTCCAAATCCCGGGACAGGGGTTGAAAAACTGTTTTTT.

The chain carries TRBV7-2 and TRBJ1-3; the match to TRBD1 covers 7 bases. The CDR3 has 14 residues. In germline, CDR1 is SGHTA, CDR2 FQGNSA. The junction had 3 bases not matched to a gene; V was cut back by 3 bases and J by 4 bases. The CDR3 nucleotides read TGTGCCAGCAGCTTTTCGACAGGGGGAAACACCATATATTTT. Protein product: CASSFSTGGNTIYF.